The sequence of this T cell receptor beta chain was determined in a study of OX40 agonist ivuxolimab in advanced cancers. General study findings and limits: Clones of CD4+ and CD8+ blood T cells grew by week 6 at doses of 0.1 to 3.0 mg/kg.

The CDR3 has 14 residues. The V and J ends lost 8 bases and 9 bases, in that order; junction bases with no gene match: 14. In germline, CDR1 is MGHDK, CDR2 SYGVNS. Produced via immunoSEQ multiplex PCR; TCRdb's table is partial and in-frame only. This table holds under 95,000 clones, about 84% found once. Details on this clone: As yet, its antigen is unknown.

Material: CD4+ or CD8+ T cells sorted from blood, obtained in a trial of the OX40 agonist ivuxolimab. The receptor was derived from an adult with an advanced solid tumor such as melanoma, head and neck, liver or kidney cancer. This chain joins TRBV25-1 and TRBJ2-3; 7 bases map to TRBD1. The CDR3 spells CASLSGTVSGTQYF. CDR3 bases: TGTGCCAGCCTCTCAGGGACAGTGAGCGGAACGCAGTATTTT.